These T cell receptor beta chains were read from a single sample in a study of preoperative IRX-2 immunotherapy in early breast cancer. Assay: immunoSEQ multiplex PCR; the TCRdb copy retains only in-frame clones and omits some. The sample yields more than 20,000 clones, nearly 80% seen once. The starting material was lymph node tissue, obtained before IRX-2 immunotherapy. The receptor source for this set is a human donor with breast cancer. CDR3s include the opening cysteine and the closing phenylalanine or tryptophan. A D gene is named only where the DNA matches it firmly. Size is omitted from some rows. Given values are once, few, many or a class for expanded clones.

>TRBD1|TRBV11-3|TRBJ2-3|-
CASSVQTGAGDTQYF
TGTGCCAGCAGCGTACAGACAGGGGCCGGAGATACGCAGTATTTT
>TRBD2|TRBV19|TRBJ2-2|-
CASSIGTAGGLSTGELFF
TGTGCCAGTAGTATAGGAACAGCGGGGGGGCTTAGCACCGGGGAGCTGTTTTTT
>-|TRBV18|TRBJ1-5|-
CASSGGESNQPQHF
TGTGCCAGCTCTGGAGGGGAAAGCAATCAGCCCCAGCATTTT
>-|TRBV6-8|TRBJ1-2|-
CASTPGVNYGYTF
TGTGCCAGCACCCCCGGGGTGAACTATGGCTACACCTTC
>-|TRBV28|TRBJ2-6|once
CASSLVTLSGANVLTF
TGTGCCAGCAGTTTAGTAACGCTCTCTGGGGCCAACGTCCTGACTTTC
>-|TRBV30|TRBJ1-5|-
CACSPAGGGQPQHF
TGTGCCTGCTCCCCCGCGGGGGGTGGTCAGCCCCAGCATTTT
>-|TRBV19|TRBJ1-4|-
CASSIRTGVNEKLFF
TGTGCCAGTAGTATTCGCACGGGCGTTAATGAAAAACTGTTTTTT
>-|TRBV5-1|TRBJ2-5|-
CASSLFSGVIGETQYF
TGCGCCAGCAGCTTGTTTTCCGGGGTTATCGGTGAGACCCAGTACTTC
>-|TRBV18|TRBJ1-1|-
CASSPTRRANTEAFF
TGTGCCAGCTCACCGACACGACGAGCGAACACTGAAGCTTTCTTT
>TRBD2|TRBV5-1|TRBJ2-2|-
CASTPSGANTGELFF
TGCGCCAGCACACCTAGCGGGGCGAACACCGGGGAGCTGTTTTTT
>-|TRBV15|TRBJ2-7|-
CATSRDKGRTYEQYF
TGTGCCACCAGCAGAGATAAGGGACGGACCTACGAGCAGTACTTC
>-|TRBV11-3|TRBJ1-1|few
CASSLNGIRPNTEAFF
TGTGCCAGCAGCTTAAACGGAATCAGGCCTAACACTGAAGCTTTCTTT
>-|TRBV6-8|TRBJ1-2|-
CAIRRGGEGYGYTF
TGTGCCATCAGGAGAGGGGGGGAGGGCTATGGCTACACCTTC
>TRBD1|TRBV11-3|TRBJ2-7|-
CASSLGTGGWYEQYF
TGTGCCAGCAGCTTGGGGACAGGGGGATGGTACGAGCAGTACTTC
>-|TRBV18|TRBJ2-7|-
CASSRSSSVTYEQYF
TGTGCCAGCTCACGATCATCTAGCGTTACCTACGAGCAGTACTTC
>TRBD2|TRBV15|TRBJ2-3|few
CATSIGAGVTDTQYF
TGTGCCACCAGCATCGGAGCGGGGGTCACAGATACGCAGTATTTT
>-|TRBV6-8|TRBJ1-2|few
CASSYSAGTNYGYTF
TGTGCCAGCAGTTACTCAGCGGGAACTAACTATGGCTACACCTTC
>-|TRBV5-1|TRBJ1-1|-
CASSLDRVTNTEAFF
TGCGCCAGCAGCTTGGACCGGGTTACGAACACTGAAGCTTTCTTT
>-|TRBV6-8|TRBJ1-2|-
CASSLSSGTRSYGYTF
TGTGCCAGCAGTCTATCTTCAGGGACTCGAAGCTATGGCTACACCTTC
>TRBD1|TRBV6-8|TRBJ2-7|-
CASSTALGQGGSYEQYF
TGTGCCAGCAGCACCGCCTTGGGACAGGGAGGAAGCTACGAGCAGTACTTC
>TRBD1|TRBV6-8|TRBJ1-3|-
CASKAGQSGNTIYF
TGTGCCAGCAAGGCGGGACAGTCGGGAAACACCATATATTTT
>TRBD1|TRBV6-8|TRBJ1-1|-
CASGRGQGNTEAFF
TGTGCCAGCGGTCGTGGACAGGGTAACACTGAAGCTTTCTTT
>-|TRBV19|TRBJ1-5|once
CASSIGPDSNQPQHF
TGTGCCAGTAGTATTGGGCCGGATAGCAATCAGCCCCAGCATTTT
>-|TRBV11-3|TRBJ1-6|few
CASRDFILMGNSPLHF
TGTGCCAGCCGGGACTTTATCTTGATGGGGAATTCACCCCTCCACTTT
>TRBD1|TRBV15|TRBJ2-7|-
CATSRDGTGAYEQYF
TGTGCCACCAGCAGAGATGGGACAGGGGCCTACGAGCAGTACTTC
>-|TRBV30|TRBJ2-7|once
CAWTLVGYEQYF
TGTGCCTGGACCTTAGTGGGGTACGAGCAGTACTTC
>TRBD1|TRBV11-3|TRBJ1-6|-
CASSQTGGNNSPLHF
TGTGCCAGCAGCCAGACAGGGGGCAATAATTCACCCCTCCACTTT
>-|TRBV7-2|TRBJ1-2|-
CASSLGAEYGYTF
TGTGCCAGCAGCTTAGGGGCAGAATATGGCTACACCTTC
>TRBD1|TRBV28|TRBJ2-1|once
CASSFSGQGANEQFF
TGTGCCAGCAGTTTCAGCGGACAGGGGGCTAATGAGCAGTTCTTC
>TRBD1|TRBV28|TRBJ1-1|-
CLTGGLRDTEAFF
TGTCTGACAGGGGGCTTGCGGGACACTGAAGCTTTCTTT
>TRBD1|TRBV5-1|TRBJ1-1|once
CASSLASGTGATEAFF
TGCGCCAGCAGCTTGGCCTCGGGGACAGGGGCGACTGAAGCTTTCTTT
>-|TRBV5-1|TRBJ2-3|-
CASSLPGVIDTQYF
TGCGCCAGCAGCTTGCCAGGGGTTATAGATACGCAGTATTTT
>-|TRBV5-1|TRBJ1-4|-
CASSQGRPSEKLFF
TGCGCCAGCAGCCAGGGGAGACCGAGTGAAAAACTGTTTTTT
>TRBD1|TRBV11-3|TRBJ1-2|-
CASSGRGLGYGYTF
TGTGCCAGCAGCGGCAGGGGGCTCGGCTATGGCTACACCTTC
>-|TRBV6-8|TRBJ1-5|-
CASSYGGGRNQPQHF
TGTGCCAGCAGTTACGGAGGTGGACGGAATCAGCCCCAGCATTTT
>TRBD2|TRBV23-1|TRBJ2-1|-
CASSLGSSGGTSYNEQFF
TGCGCCAGCAGCTTGGGATCTAGCGGGGGTACTTCCTACAATGAGCAGTTCTTC
>-|TRBV15|TRBJ1-3|-
CATSRPQGRNTIYF
TGTGCCACCAGCAGACCCCAAGGGCGAAACACCATATATTTT
>TRBD2|TRBV6-8|TRBJ2-7|-
CASRTRGGDHEQYF
TGTGCCAGCAGGACGCGGGGGGGCGATCACGAGCAGTACTTC
>-|TRBV6-8|TRBJ1-5|-
CASTGQFNQPQHF
TGTGCCAGTACTGGACAGTTCAATCAGCCCCAGCATTTT
>TRBD1|TRBV23-1|TRBJ1-4|-
CASSHNRGPNEKLFF
TGCGCCAGCAGCCACAACAGGGGTCCTAATGAAAAACTGTTTTTT
>TRBD1|TRBV19|TRBJ1-5|-
CASSIWTGFSNQPQHF
TGTGCCAGTAGTATCTGGACAGGATTTAGCAATCAGCCCCAGCATTTT
>-|TRBV6-8|TRBJ2-4|few
CASRAQAKNIQYF
TGTGCCAGCAGGGCGCAAGCCAAAAACATTCAGTACTTC
>TRBD1|TRBV11-3|TRBJ1-4|few
CASSRRGQGFVSNEKLFF
TGTGCCAGCAGCCGGAGGGGACAGGGGTTCGTGTCTAATGAAAAACTGTTTTTT
>-|TRBV6-8|TRBJ1-5|few
CASSYSKGQPQHF
TGTGCCAGCAGTTACTCGAAGGGGCAGCCCCAGCATTTT
>TRBD2|TRBV11-3|TRBJ2-3|-
CASSLGTGGGDTDTQYF
TGTGCCAGCAGCTTAGGAACTGGCGGGGGGGACACAGATACGCAGTATTTT
>TRBD1|TRBV10-2|TRBJ1-2|-
CASLQGADGYTF
TGCGCCAGCCTCCAGGGGGCCGATGGCTACACCTTC
>TRBD2|TRBV10-2|TRBJ2-3|-
CASRPLAGGLTDTQYF
TGCGCCAGCAGGCCTCTAGCGGGGGGGCTTACAGATACGCAGTATTTT
>TRBD1|TRBV7-6|TRBJ1-2|-
CASSSVPGQRMNYGYTF
TGTGCCAGCAGCTCTGTACCGGGACAGAGGATGAACTATGGCTACACCTTC
>-|TRBV6-8|TRBJ1-3|once
CASSPSGNTIYF
TGTGCCAGCAGTCCATCTGGAAACACCATATATTTT
>-|TRBV11-3|TRBJ2-7|-
CASSLSGGGPYEQYF
TGTGCCAGCAGCTTGAGTGGCGGGGGCCCCTACGAGCAGTACTTC
>-|TRBV11-3|TRBJ1-6|-
CASSPATNPGVYNSPLHF
TGTGCCAGCAGCCCTGCCACCAACCCAGGGGTGTATAATTCACCCCTCCACTTT
>TRBD2|TRBV7-1|TRBJ2-2|-
CASSLAIAGTGELFF
TGTGCCAGCAGCTTAGCGATAGCGGGGACCGGGGAGCTGTTTTTT
>TRBD1|TRBV29-1|TRBJ1-2|-
CSVEDRSGQGVGGYTF
TGCAGCGTTGAAGATCGATCGGGACAGGGGGTAGGCGGCTACACCTTC
>-|TRBV6-8|TRBJ1-1|-
CASSNRPFFGMNTEAFF
TGTGCCAGCAGCAATCGGCCATTCTTTGGTATGAACACTGAAGCTTTCTTT
>-|TRBV19|TRBJ2-1|-
CASVGRAAYNEQFF
TGTGCCAGCGTGGGCAGGGCAGCCTACAATGAGCAGTTCTTC